This TCR beta chain emerged from a study of cytomegalovirus exposure and HLA in healthy donors. Researchers ran the PCR with 60 Vbeta and 13 Jbeta primers. Sequencing used immunoSEQ multiplex PCR; TCRdb keeps in-frame clones, though not all of them. The data hold roughly 230,000 clones, with just under 80% observed a single time. This clone was counted once. Its target is not known. At one boundary the junction diverges from the germline segment, which might be a read error. Overall study findings and caveats: Indistinguishable V segments such as TRBV6-2 and TRBV6-3 were excluded. The number of N-insertions in an Asian-associated ancestry cluster was reportedly below the approximately 700-donor mean in a later analysis. CMV serostatus was the sole immune exposure information available.

Per the germline V gene, CDR1 is GTSNPN and CDR2 is SVGIG (reference sequence). This CDR3 region has 15 residues. The sequencing input was PBMCs. This chain joins TRBV30 and TRBJ2-7, with a possible D match to TRBD2 (6 bases). This sequence originates from a boy younger than 18 in good health and CMV-seronegative. The DNA of the CDR3 is TGTGCCTGGAGTGTACAAGGTTTGGCTAGCGTCTTCTCTTCCTTC. Protein: CAWSVQGLASVFSSF.